The 24 T cell receptor beta chains reported below all come from one sample, sequenced in a study of T cells after posttransplantation cyclophosphamide. Libraries were prepared by immunoSEQ multiplex PCR; TCRdb keeps only in-frame clonotypes and omits some of them. The data contain roughly 49,000 clones, just over 85% of them singletons. Sequencing was performed on PBMCs. All receptors come from a man younger than 45 with a blood cancer, CMV-positive, and with a related stem cell donor.

This chain joins TRBV7-2 and TRBJ2-7; 8 bases fit TRBD2. CDR1 is SGHTA, CDR2 FQGNSA, per germline. The CDR3 sequence is 13 residues long. The CDR3 loop reads CASSPGGSGGPMV. CDR3 in DNA: TGTGCCAGCAGCCCCGGGGGGAGCGGGGGCCCCATGGTC.

The rearrangement links TRBV15 to TRBJ2-7; 7 bases fit TRBD1. Germline CDR1 and CDR2: LNHNV and YYDKDF (reference sequence). This CDR3 has 14 residues. J lost 5 bases, V lost 1 base, and 5 bases had no gene match. This CDR3 reads CATSRGQGSNEQYF. The CDR3 DNA follows: TGTGCCACCAGCAGAGGACAGGGTTCCAACGAGCAGTACTTC.

V gene TRBV6-1 combines with J gene TRBJ2-7; 7 bases align to TRBD2. The CDR3 covers 15 residues. Germline V gene sequence: CDR1 MNHNS, CDR2 SASEGT. J was trimmed by 3 bases and V by 6 bases; bases with no gene match: 11. The CDR3 sequence: CASRKREGSDYEQYF. CDR3 bases: TGTGCCAGCAGAAAGAGGGAGGGGTCGGACTACGAGCAGTACTTC.

The chain joins TRBV30 to TRBJ2-1; 7 bases fit TRBD2. V gave up 0 bases and J gave up 7 bases; unmatched junction bases: 9. Germline V gene sequence: CDR1 GTSNPN, CDR2 SVGIG (reference sequence). This CDR3 region has 15 residues. The CDR3 is CAWSVRLASWNEQFF. CDR3 coding DNA: TGTGCCTGGAGTGTACGACTAGCAAGTTGGAATGAGCAGTTCTTC. Complete variable domain (other parts from reference TRBV30 and TRBJ2-1): SQTIHQWPATLVQPVGSPLSLECTVEGTSNPNLYWYRQAAGRGLQLLFYSVGIGQISSEVPQNLSASRPQDRQFILSSKKLLLSDSGFYLCAWSVRLASWNEQFFGPGTRLTVL.

CDR3 residues: CASSEAGTGQYEQYF. CDR3 nucleotide sequence: TGTGCCAGCAGTGAAGCCGGGACAGGGCAGTACGAGCAGTACTTC. The rearrangement uses TRBV2 and TRBJ2-7, with 9 bases aligning to TRBD1. This CDR3 is 15 amino acids long. Germline V CDR1 and CDR2: SNHLY, FYNNEI. J gave up 4 bases and V 0 bases, and 4 bases lay outside the gene matches.

This chain joins TRBV7-2 and TRBJ1-1; the match to TRBD1 covers 8 bases. Trimming took 4 bases from V and 5 from J; bases not matched to a gene: 9. CDR1 and CDR2 from the germline V gene are SGHTA and FQGNSA. The CDR3 totals 15 residues. The DNA for the CDR3 is TGTGCCAGCAGCTACCGGGGCAGGGGGCGGACTGAAGCTTTCTTT. Translation gives CASSYRGRGRTEAFF.

The rearrangement joins TRBV30 to TRBJ1-5, with TRBD1 as a possible D gene (5 bases). This CDR3 is built from 13 residues. The germline gives CDR1 GTSNPN, CDR2 SVGIG (reference sequence). V dropped 2 bases and J dropped 5 bases, with 10 bases sitting between them. CDR3 sequence (DNA): TGTGCCTGGAGTCTCCAGGGTTATCAGCCCCAGCATTTT. Protein product: CAWSLQGYQPQHF.

This chain connects TRBV11-2 to TRBJ2-3; weak D call: TRBD2 (5 bases). CDR3 size: 17 residues. Germline loops: CDR1 SGHAT, CDR2 FQNNGV. Trimming cost V 4 bases and J 2 bases, with 19 bases left between them. The CDR3 DNA sequence: TGTGCCAGCAGCTACCACCCCGAGGGTGTAGACACAGATACGCAGTATTTT. Translated: CASSYHPEGVDTDTQYF. Full variable domain (missing parts from reference TRBV11-2 and TRBJ2-3): EAGVAQSPRYKIIEKRQSVAFWCNPISGHATLYWYQQILGQGPKLLIQFQNNGVVDDSQLPKDRFSAERLKGVDSTLKIQPAKLEDSAVYLCASSYHPEGVDTDTQYFGPGTRLTVL.

This chain uses TRBV28 with TRBJ1-3; D is ambiguous. Germline V CDR1 and CDR2: MDHEN, SYDVKM. The CDR3 length is 13 residues. Between the trimmed V and J ends, which lost 2 bases and 7 bases, there was a span of 9 bases. CDR3 loop: CASSLGLQNTIYF. The DNA of the CDR3 is TGTGCCAGCAGTTTAGGACTACAGAACACCATATATTTT.

J is TRBJ2-1 and V is TRBV6-6, with D maybe TRBD2 (6 bases). Germline V lookup: CDR1 MNHNY, CDR2 SVGAGI (reference sequence). Trimming took 11 bases from V and 0 from J, leaving 14 bases between them. The CDR3 sequence is 14 residues long. The CDR3 region has the DNA TGTGCCTGCCGGGACTTGAGCTCCTACAATGAGCAGTTCTTC. Its protein is CACRDLSSYNEQFF.

The DNA for the CDR3 is TGTGCCAGCAGTGAATCTAGCGGGAGGGCGAACACCGGGGAGCTGTTTTTT. As protein: CASSESSGRANTGELFF. This chain uses TRBV2 with TRBJ2-2, with 12 bases aligning to TRBD2. Germline lookup yields CDR1 SNHLY and CDR2 FYNNEI. The CDR3 has 17 amino acids. V lost 2 bases, J lost 0 bases, and 1 base stayed unmatched.

The chain is built from TRBV27 and TRBJ2-3, with a possible D match to TRBD2 (6 bases). This CDR3 spans 14 amino acids. Germline CDR1 reads MNHEY; CDR2 reads SMNVEV (reference sequence). Trimming cost V 2 bases and J 2 bases, with 8 bases left between them. The CDR3 region has the DNA TGTGCCAGCAGTTTAGCGGGATCCACAGATACGCAGTATTTT. It yields the protein CASSLAGSTDTQYF.

The rearrangement links TRBV27 to TRBJ2-1, with TRBD2 matching over 13 bases. The CDR3 runs to 17 residues. J lost 8 bases, V lost 4 bases, and 11 bases had no gene match. CDR1 and CDR2 (germline): MNHEY, SMNVEV (reference sequence). The CDR3 coding sequence is TGTGCCAGCAGTTGGACGGGAAGACTAGCGGGAGGTGATGAGCAGTTCTTC. This encodes CASSWTGRLAGGDEQFF.

The CDR3 loop reads CASSQDPGTYNSPLHF. The DNA of the CDR3 is TGTGCCAGCAGCCAAGATCCGGGAACCTATAATTCACCCCTCCACTTT. The chain is built from TRBV14 and TRBJ1-6, with D unclear. Per germline, CDR1 SGHDN and CDR2 FVKESK. Trimming took off 0 bases at V and 2 bases at J, with 8 bases between the two ends. This CDR3 is 16 amino acids long.

This chain links TRBV2 with TRBJ2-1; 7 bases fit TRBD2. With V trimmed by 6 bases and J by 6 bases, 2 bases remained unmatched. The CDR3 is 12 amino acids. Per germline, CDR1 SNHLY and CDR2 FYNNEI. CDR3 DNA: TGTGCCAGCAGGGGGGAGGGCAATGAGCAGTTCTTC. This gives the protein CASRGEGNEQFF.

The chain links TRBV7-3 to TRBJ2-7, with 14 positions matching TRBD2. Germline values: CDR1 SGHTA, CDR2 FQGTGA. V gave up 4 bases and J gave up 6 bases; unmatched junction bases: 8. The CDR3 spans 16 residues. The CDR3 protein is CASSSSGTSGSSEQYF. In DNA form, the CDR3 reads TGTGCCAGCAGCTCCTCAGGGACTAGCGGGAGTAGCGAGCAGTACTTC.

This chain links TRBV7-2 with TRBJ2-5; D remains ambiguous. V was clipped by 2 bases and J by 5 bases, with 9 bases between them. The CDR3 has 13 amino acids. The germline CDR1 and CDR2 sequences are SGHTA and FQGNSA. CDR3 sequence: CASSLLGAETQYF. In DNA, the CDR3 is TGTGCCAGCAGCTTATTAGGAGCGGAGACCCAGTACTTC.

The chain recombines TRBV5-6 with TRBJ2-3; 7 nucleotides agree with TRBD1. The CDR3 consists of 15 residues. Germline trimming cut 0 bases from V and 3 bases from J; bases unmatched to any gene: 4. Germline V gene lookup returns CDR1 SGHDT and CDR2 YYEEEE. The CDR3 DNA reads TGTGCCAGCAGCTTGGACAGGGGTTTTACAGATACGCAGTATTTT. Amino acid sequence: CASSLDRGFTDTQYF.

The V gene is TRBV18, the J gene TRBJ2-2; unclear D gene. The CDR3 is 14 amino acids. Germline CDR1 and CDR2: KGHSH and LQKENI. Trimming removed 2 bases at V and 3 bases at J, with 7 bases between. The CDR3 DNA is TGTGCCAGCTCACCAGAGAGTCACACCGGGGAGCTGTTTTTT. Translating it yields CASSPESHTGELFF.

The V and J genes are TRBV27 and TRBJ2-1, with TRBD2 identical over 11 bases. The CDR3 consists of 16 residues. Germline V lookup: CDR1 MNHEY, CDR2 SMNVEV (reference sequence). With 5 bases clipped from V and 4 bases from J, the junction kept 7 bases outside the gene matches. Here the CDR3 reads CASSISGTSGYNEQFF. The CDR3 DNA is TGTGCCAGCAGTATCTCCGGGACTAGCGGATACAATGAGCAGTTCTTC.

V is TRBV18 and J is TRBJ2-3, with 9 bases fitting TRBD2. V lost 2 bases, J lost 2 bases, and 17 bases stayed unmatched. This CDR3 is built from 20 residues. CDR1 is KGHSH and CDR2 is LQKENI in the germline V gene. CDR3 sequence: CASSPGLGGRDSLNTDTQYF. The CDR3 DNA reads TGTGCCAGCTCACCAGGGCTTGGCGGGAGGGATTCCCTGAACACAGATACGCAGTATTTT. Together with reference TRBV18 and TRBJ2-3, the CDR3 gives the full variable domain: NAGVMQNPRHLVRRRGQEARLRCSPMKGHSHVYWYRQLPEEGLKFMVYLQKENIIDESGMPKERFSAEFPKEGPSILRIQQVVRGDSAAYFCASSPGLGGRDSLNTDTQYFGPGTRLTVL.

The chain employs TRBV19 and TRBJ2-5; 8 bases are shared with TRBD2. Germline CDR1 is LNHDA and CDR2 is SQIVND (reference sequence). This CDR3 region has 16 residues. The V segment lost 1 base and the J segment 1 base; nucleotides outside the gene matches: 5. The CDR3 region is CASSIVYAGGQETQYF. The DNA of the CDR3 is TGTGCCAGTAGTATAGTTTACGCGGGAGGCCAAGAGACCCAGTACTTC. Full variable domain (remainder filled in from reference TRBV19 and TRBJ2-5): DGGITQSPKYLFRKEGQNVTLSCEQNLNHDAMYWYRQDPGQGLRLIYYSQIVNDFQKGDIAEGYSVSREKKESFPLTVTSAQKNPTAFYLCASSIVYAGGQETQYFGPGTRLLVL.

This chain uses TRBV11-2 with TRBJ2-1, with no clear D. The V gene lost 5 bases and the J gene lost 0 bases, with 11 bases spanning the gap. Germline assignment: CDR1 SGHAT and CDR2 FQNNGV. The CDR3 is 15 residues long. The CDR3 DNA sequence: TGTGCCAGCAGCCCTACTCGCGCCTCCTACAATGAGCAGTTCTTC. Translating gives CASSPTRASYNEQFF.

This clone showed up just a few times. The rearrangement joins TRBV7-2 to TRBJ2-1; 9 positions agree with TRBD2. The J segment lost 3 bases and the V segment lost 5 bases, leaving 8 bases of the junction unmatched. The CDR3 loop spans 16 amino acids. Germline V gives CDR1 SGHTA, CDR2 FQGNSA. This CDR3 reads CASSHSSSGSYNEQFF. In nucleotides, the CDR3 is TGTGCCAGCAGCCATTCGAGTAGCGGGAGCTACAATGAGCAGTTCTTC.